Listed below are T cell receptor beta chains from one sample, sequenced in a study of Graves' ophthalmopathy and Graves' hyperthyroidism. One entry per CDR3 protein results from TCRdb running MiXCR on the multiplex PCR reads. In the table there are over a million distinct CDR3 sequences, 35% to 40% of which are singletons. Specimen: peripheral blood or thyroid tissue (not recorded which). These receptors came from an adult man with Graves' hyperthyroidism. CDR3s include the opening cysteine and the closing phenylalanine or tryptophan. Each record gives: clone size, CDR3 length, V gene, D gene, J gene, CDR3 DNA, CDR3 protein. D genes are given only for firm matches. Not every row has a clone size; where given, it reads once, few, many or a size class.

.	14	TRBV28	.	TRBJ1-1	TGTGCCAGCAGTTTATGGACCAAGGTGGGGTCGGCTTTCTTT	CASSLWTKVGSAFF
.	19	TRBV7-8	TRBD1	TRBJ1-5	TGTGCCAGCAGCCAGTACCACCCGGACAGGGGGTTCGTCAATCAGCCCCAGCATTTT	CASSQYHPDRGFVNQPQHF
.	16	TRBV20-1	TRBD2	TRBJ2-2	TGCAGTGCCGAGGGACTAGCGGGAGGGACCACCGGGGAGCTGTTTTTT	CSAEGLAGGTTGELFF
.	12	TRBV9	.	TRBJ2-7	TGTGCCAGCGAGGGGGATCTAGGCGAGCAGTACTTC	CASEGDLGEQYF
many	14	TRBV5-1	.	TRBJ1-4	TGCGCCAGCAGTTTGGGACGAAGCAATGAAAAACTGTTTTTT	CASSLGRSNEKLFF
few	14	TRBV6-1	.	TRBJ2-7	TGTGCCAGCAGTTATTCCCCCGTAGACTACGAGCAGTACTTC	CASSYSPVDYEQYF
few	15	TRBV2	TRBD1	TRBJ2-7	TGTGCCAGCAGTGAACTCGGGACAGGGGTCTACAAGCAGTACTTC	CASSELGTGVYKQYF
few	14	TRBV19	.	TRBJ2-5	TGTGCCACCTGTCCGGGCCCAGCCCGAGAGACCCAGTACTTC	CATCPGPARETQYF
few	14	TRBV2	TRBD1	TRBJ1-2	TGTGCCAGCAGGATACGACAGGGGGCGGGCGGCTACACCTTC	CASRIRQGAGGYTF
.	14	TRBV10-3	.	TRBJ2-7	TGTGCCATCAGCCGGGGACAACGGGCGGGGGAGCAGTACTTC	CAISRGQRAGEQYF
many	14	TRBV10-3	.	TRBJ1-1	TGTGCCATCAGTGGGTCCGTCCTCAACACTGAAGCTTTCTTT	CAISGSVLNTEAFF
.	14	TRBV7-7	.	TRBJ2-7	TGTGCCAGCAGCTTGGGGGGAAGCTCCTACGGGCAGTACTTC	CASSLGGSSYGQYF
.	14	TRBV7-2	.	TRBJ2-7	TGTGCCAGCACCGGAGGGCCTGCAGCTGACGAGCAGTACTTC	CASTGGPAADEQYF
many	15	TRBV7-2	.	TRBJ2-7	TGTGCCAGCAGCTTAACTGGTCTAGCGTCCTACGAGCAGTACTTC	CASSLTGLASYEQYF
few	16	TRBV12-3/TRBV12-4	.	TRBJ1-2	TGTGCCAGCAGTTTAGGTTCGGGTCGCACTAACTATGGCTACACCTTC	CASSLGSGRTNYGYTF
few	16	TRBV7-8	.	TRBJ1-1	TGTGCCAGCGGGCCCGGGGGTGGGAGTTTGAACACTGAAGCTTTCTTT	CASGPGGGSLNTEAFF
few	13	TRBV5-4	.	TRBJ1-1	TGTGCCAGCAGCTTAACACCCCTCACTGAAGCTTTCTTT	CASSLTPLTEAFF
.	15	TRBV7-2	TRBD2	TRBJ2-7	TGTGCCAGCAGCAAACTCGGGACTAGCGTGGGAGAGCAGTACTTC	CASSKLGTSVGEQYF
few	18	TRBV6-2/TRBV6-3	TRBD1	TRBJ1-5	TGTGCCAGCAGCCAAGTCCGGGACAGGCGTTATAGCAATCAGCCCCAGCATTTT	CASSQVRDRRYSNQPQHF
few	16	TRBV3-1	.	TRBJ2-5	TGTGCCAGCAGCCCCTCGTTCGGAGGTGTTTTGGAGACCCAGTACTTC	CASSPSFGGVLETQYF
few	14	TRBV27	.	TRBJ1-1	TGTGCCAGCAGTTTTTTCGGGGATTTCACTGAAGCTTTCTTT	CASSFFGDFTEAFF
few	12	TRBV2	.	TRBJ1-2	TGTGCCAGCAGTGAGAGCGGAGGAGGTTACACCTTC	CASSESGGGYTF
few	16	TRBV5-5	.	TRBJ1-1	TGTGCCAGCAGCCAACCAAACAGGGAGAAAAACACTGAAGCTTTCTTT	CASSQPNREKNTEAFF
once	13	TRBV29-1	.	TRBJ2-6	TGCAGTTACCGGGCCGCCGGGGCCAACGTCCTGACTTTC	CSYRAAGANVLTF
few	15	TRBV7-3	.	TRBJ2-2	TGTGCCAGCAGCCCAGGGGGGATTCTGACCGGGGAGCTGTTTTTT	CASSPGGILTGELFF
.	13	TRBV29-1	.	TRBJ2-7	TGCAGCTTAGTTGTCGGTGGAACCTACGAGCAGTACTTC	CSLVVGGTYEQYF
.	16	TRBV9	.	TRBJ2-2	TGTGCCAGCAGCCCCGAAAAGGTCAGGAGCACCGGGGAGCTGTTTTTT	CASSPEKVRSTGELFF
.	12	TRBV7-2	.	TRBJ2-3	TGTGCCAGCAGCTTAGGGAAAGATACGCAGTATTTT	CASSLGKDTQYF
.	15	TRBV6-5	.	TRBJ1-4	TGTGCCAGCAGTTACGGGCAGCCTAGGGTTGAAAAACTGTTTTTT	CASSYGQPRVEKLFF
many	12	TRBV5-1	.	TRBJ2-5	TGCGCCAGCAGCCAGAACCAAGAGACCCAGTACTTC	CASSQNQETQYF
.	15	TRBV30	TRBD1	TRBJ2-7	TGTGCCTGGAGTGTGAGGGACAGGGGTTCCGACGAGCAGTACTTC	CAWSVRDRGSDEQYF
.	14	TRBV4-3	.	TRBJ1-3	TGCGCCAGCAGCCAAGAGAGCTCTGGAAACACCATATATTTT	CASSQESSGNTIYF
.	13	TRBV12-3/TRBV12-4	.	TRBJ2-7	TGTGCCAGCAGTTTCCAACTTGCCTACGAGCAGTACTTC	CASSFQLAYEQYF
many	12	TRBV6-5	.	TRBJ1-2	TGTGCCAGCAGAATTGGTGACTATGGCTACACCTTC	CASRIGDYGYTF
.	16	TRBV10-2	.	TRBJ1-2	TGCGCCAGCAGCTTGGTGCAGCCCGGGCAGGGCTATGGCTACACCTTC	CASSLVQPGQGYGYTF
many	11	TRBV11-2	.	TRBJ2-5	TGTGCCAGCAGCGACTACGAGACCCAGTACTTC	CASSDYETQYF
.	12	TRBV29-1	TRBD1	TRBJ1-4	TGCAGCGCAGGACAGGGGAGAGAAAAACTGTTTTTT	CSAGQGREKLFF
.	17	TRBV9	TRBD1	TRBJ1-6	TGTGCCAGCAGCGTAGGGTTGGGAGCTAGGGGGCATTCGTCCCTCCACTTT	CASSVGLGARGHSSLHF
.	14	TRBV29-1	TRBD1	TRBJ2-5	TGCAGCGTGAGACAGGGACAGCAGCTTGGGACCCAGTACTTC	CSVRQGQQLGTQYF
.	14	TRBV4-3	.	TRBJ1-1	TGCGCCAGCAGCCAACAATCGGTGAACACTGAAGCTTTCTTT	CASSQQSVNTEAFF
.	15	TRBV7-9	.	TRBJ1-1	TGTGCCAGCAGCTTATTGAGGGGATTGGGGACTGAAGCTTTCTTT	CASSLLRGLGTEAFF
few	13	TRBV30	.	TRBJ1-5	TGTGCCTGGAGTGATTTTGGAAATCAGCCCCAGCATTTT	CAWSDFGNQPQHF
.	15	TRBV7-2	.	TRBJ2-5	TGTGCCAGCAGCTTTCAGGCATCAATTCAAGAGACCCAGTACTTC	CASSFQASIQETQYF
.	19	TRBV24-1	TRBD2	TRBJ2-2	TGTGCCACCAGTGATCCGGGACTAGCGGGAGGGCCCAGCACCGGGGAGCTGTTTTTT	CATSDPGLAGGPSTGELFF
.	15	TRBV15	.	TRBJ1-6	TGTGCCACCAGCAGGGACGGGGGTAGGAATTCACCCCTCCACTTT	CATSRDGGRNSPLHF
few	14	TRBV6-6	.	TRBJ1-6	TGTGCCAGCAGGGTAACAGGCTATAATTCACCCCTCCACTTT	CASRVTGYNSPLHF
.	15	TRBV10-3	TRBD2	TRBJ2-3	TGTGCCAGCAGTGGACTAGCGGGAGGGGCAGATACGCAGTATTTT	CASSGLAGGADTQYF
.	17	TRBV7-9	.	TRBJ2-6	TGTGCCAGCAGCTTAGGAAGTAAAGGCTCTGGGGCCAACGTCCTGACTTTC	CASSLGSKGSGANVLTF
few	16	TRBV5-1	.	TRBJ1-6	TGCGCCAGCAGCCCATACCAGGGGACTGCTGGTTCACCCCTCCACTTT	CASSPYQGTAGSPLHF
.	14	TRBV19	.	TRBJ1-1	TGTGCCAGTAGTACCAGAAACAGGGTAACTGAAGCTTTCTTT	CASSTRNRVTEAFF
.	19	TRBV4-1	.	TRBJ2-2	TGCGCCAGCAGCCCCAAGATAGCCTCGGGGGGCAGGGACACCGGGGAGCTGTTTTTT	CASSPKIASGGRDTGELFF
many	13	TRBV6-2/TRBV6-3	.	TRBJ1-2	TGTGCCAGCAGCGATCACACTGGCTATGGCTACACCTTC	CASSDHTGYGYTF
.	13	TRBV29-1	TRBD2	TRBJ2-5	TGCAGCGTTGGGGGACTAGGGGGGTCGACCCAGTACTTC	CSVGGLGGSTQYF
.	15	TRBV25-1	TRBD1	TRBJ1-2	TGTGCCAGCAGTTTAACCTCCAGGACAGGCTATGGCTACACCTTC	CASSLTSRTGYGYTF
few	17	TRBV4-1	TRBD1	TRBJ1-2	TGCGCCAGCAGCCAAGATATTGCAGGACAGGGTCTACGTGGCTACACCTTC	CASSQDIAGQGLRGYTF
many	15	TRBV7-2	.	TRBJ1-3	TGTGCCAGCACCCTTAGTTCGGGGGCTGGAAACACCATATATTTT	CASTLSSGAGNTIYF
.	15	TRBV10-3	TRBD1	TRBJ2-3	TGTGCCATCAGTGAGAGGGACAGGGTGGCAGATACGCAGTATTTT	CAISERDRVADTQYF
.	15	TRBV29-1	TRBD1	TRBJ1-5	TGCAGTTTGGGCGGACAGGTCCCTGTGAATCAGCCCCAGCATTTT	CSLGGQVPVNQPQHF
.	13	TRBV30	.	TRBJ1-5	TGTGCCTGGAGTGAGCGGGGACCTCAGCCCCAGCATTTT	CAWSERGPQPQHF